This is a list of T cell receptor beta chains from one sample in a study of blood T cell repertoires in COVID-19. Sequencing used immunoSEQ multiplex PCR; TCRdb keeps in-frame clones, though not all of them. The sample records 200,000 or so clones, approximately 88% being singletons. The material sequenced was PBMCs or T cells enriched from blood (not recorded which). The receptors originated from a woman aged 35 to 49 with acute COVID-19. The CDR3 runs from the conserved cysteine through the conserved F or W. The order of the fields is J gene, clone size, D gene, V gene, CDR3 protein, CDR3 DNA. The D gene is left open where the match is weak. Clone size, where shown, is once, few, many, or a class for clones that have expanded.

J: TRBJ2-1
size: -
D: TRBD2
V: TRBV24-1
CDR3: CATSDPSPTSGGLSYNEQFF
DNA: TGTGCCACCAGTGATCCATCCCCGACTAGCGGAGGGCTCTCCTACAATGAGCAGTTCTTC

J: TRBJ2-1
size: -
D: TRBD2
V: TRBV6-5
CDR3: CASSPRTSGRVRQFF
DNA: TGTGCCAGCAGTCCTCGGACTAGCGGGAGAGTGAGGCAGTTCTTC

J: TRBJ2-3
size: -
D: -
V: TRBV3-1/TRBV3-2
CDR3: CASSQGPTAGTDTQYF
DNA: TGTGCCAGCAGCCAAGGTCCGACAGCGGGTACAGATACGCAGTATTTT

J: TRBJ1-3
size: -
D: TRBD1
V: TRBV11-2
CDR3: CASSPLTGGGNTIYF
DNA: TGTGCCAGCAGCCCACTGACAGGGGGAGGAAACACCATATATTTT

J: TRBJ2-5
size: -
D: TRBD1
V: TRBV19
CDR3: CASSGLGQGAGETQYF
DNA: TGTGCCAGTAGTGGGCTGGGACAGGGGGCAGGAGAGACCCAGTACTTC

J: TRBJ2-7
size: -
D: TRBD1
V: TRBV18
CDR3: CASSPDTGGYYEQYF
DNA: TGTGCCAGCTCACCAGATACAGGGGGTTACTACGAGCAGTACTTC

J: TRBJ1-2
size: -
D: TRBD1
V: TRBV2
CDR3: CASSEALRDRVRGYTF
DNA: TGTGCCAGCAGTGAAGCTCTCCGGGACAGGGTGCGGGGCTACACCTTC

J: TRBJ2-3
size: -
D: TRBD2
V: TRBV11-2
CDR3: CASSLGLAGGVDTQYF
DNA: TGTGCCAGCAGCTTAGGACTAGCGGGGGGGGTAGATACGCAGTATTTT

J: TRBJ2-5
size: -
D: TRBD2
V: TRBV7-2
CDR3: CASRDLAGGRETQYF
DNA: TGTGCCAGCAGAGATCTAGCGGGGGGCCGGGAGACCCAGTACTTC

J: TRBJ2-3
size: -
D: TRBD2
V: TRBV5-1
CDR3: CASRPLAGQGDTQYF
DNA: TGCGCCAGCAGACCTCTAGCGGGGCAGGGAGATACGCAGTATTTT

J: TRBJ2-1
size: -
D: TRBD1
V: TRBV7-8
CDR3: CASSTLTGSHYNEQFF
DNA: TGTGCCAGCAGCACTCTGACAGGGAGTCACTACAATGAGCAGTTCTTC

J: TRBJ2-5
size: -
D: TRBD2
V: TRBV4-2
CDR3: CASSQDGTSGQETQYF
DNA: TGTGCCAGCAGCCAGGACGGGACTAGCGGACAAGAGACCCAGTACTTC

J: TRBJ2-2
size: -
D: -
V: TRBV25-1
CDR3: CASSEYGGGQTNTGELFF
DNA: TGTGCCAGCAGTGAATACGGCGGTGGACAGACAAACACCGGGGAGCTGTTTTTT

J: TRBJ1-1
size: once
D: -
V: TRBV25-1
CDR3: CASSKQGDTEAFF
DNA: TGTGCCAGCAGTAAGCAAGGGGACACTGAAGCTTTCTTT

J: TRBJ2-5
size: once
D: TRBD2
V: TRBV27
CDR3: CASSWGTRKTETQYF
DNA: TGTGCCAGCAGTTGGGGGACTAGAAAAACAGAGACCCAGTACTTC

J: TRBJ1-5
size: -
D: -
V: TRBV4-3
CDR3: CASSLGFNQPQHF
DNA: TGCGCCAGCTCACTGGGCTTCAATCAGCCCCAGCATTTT

J: TRBJ2-3
size: -
D: TRBD2
V: TRBV4-3
CDR3: CASSQSSGAGGARDTQYF
DNA: TGCGCCAGCAGCCAAAGTAGCGGTGCGGGGGGGGCCCGAGATACGCAGTATTTT

J: TRBJ2-5
size: -
D: TRBD2
V: TRBV5-1
CDR3: CASSRSGLAEETQYF
DNA: TGCGCCAGCAGCCGCTCGGGACTAGCGGAAGAGACCCAGTACTTC

J: TRBJ1-4
size: few
D: -
V: TRBV9
CDR3: CASSVAGATNEKLFF
DNA: TGTGCCAGCAGCGTAGCAGGGGCAACTAATGAAAAACTGTTTTTT

J: TRBJ1-5
size: many
D: -
V: TRBV4-2
CDR3: CASSQDRGVQPQHF
DNA: TGTGCCAGCAGCCAAGACAGGGGAGTACAGCCCCAGCATTTT

J: TRBJ1-3
size: -
D: TRBD1
V: TRBV4-3
CDR3: CASSQGDRAGNTIYF
DNA: TGCGCCAGCAGCCAAGGGGACAGGGCTGGAAACACCATATATTTT

J: TRBJ1-3
size: -
D: TRBD1
V: TRBV2
CDR3: CASSEDRGVSRNTIYF
DNA: TGTGCCAGCAGTGAAGACAGGGGAGTTTCGAGAAACACCATATATTTT

J: TRBJ1-5
size: -
D: -
V: TRBV11-2
CDR3: CASSYQNQPQHF
DNA: TGTGCCAGCAGCTATCAAAATCAGCCCCAGCATTTT

J: TRBJ2-2
size: -
D: -
V: TRBV11-3
CDR3: CASSPTNTGELFF
DNA: TGTGCCAGCAGCCCTACTAACACCGGGGAGCTGTTTTTT

J: TRBJ2-5
size: -
D: TRBD2
V: TRBV6-5
CDR3: CASSYSRLGGETQYF
DNA: TGTGCCAGCAGTTACTCGAGACTCGGGGGGGAGACCCAGTACTTC

J: TRBJ2-5
size: -
D: TRBD2
V: TRBV4-3
CDR3: CASSHGRVSGGAQETQYF
DNA: TGCGCCAGCAGCCACGGAAGGGTTAGCGGGGGGGCTCAGGAGACCCAGTACTTC

J: TRBJ2-5
size: -
D: TRBD2
V: TRBV7-8
CDR3: CASSLVAGAVKTQYF
DNA: TGTGCCAGCAGCTTAGTGGCGGGAGCTGTAAAGACCCAGTACTTC

J: TRBJ1-1
size: few
D: -
V: TRBV6-2/TRBV6-3
CDR3: CASSTQGSGNTEAFF
DNA: TGTGCCAGCAGTACACAGGGTTCCGGGAACACTGAAGCTTTCTTT

J: TRBJ2-1
size: -
D: -
V: TRBV4-2
CDR3: CASSIERLNEQFF
DNA: TGTGCCAGCAGTATAGAGAGGCTCAATGAGCAGTTCTTC

J: TRBJ1-6
size: -
D: -
V: TRBV27
CDR3: CASSPRTEWNSPLHF
DNA: TGTGCCAGCAGTCCTCGGACAGAGTGGAATTCACCCCTCCACTTT

J: TRBJ1-3
size: -
D: -
V: TRBV7-9
CDR3: CASSLVAGGNTIYF
DNA: TGTGCCAGCAGCTTAGTAGCGGGTGGAAACACCATATATTTT

J: TRBJ2-2
size: once
D: -
V: TRBV5-4
CDR3: CASSFRTGKNTGELFF
DNA: TGTGCCAGCAGCTTCCGGACTGGAAAAAACACCGGGGAGCTGTTTTTT

J: TRBJ1-2
size: -
D: -
V: TRBV7-2
CDR3: CASSLVLGRYTF
DNA: TGTGCCAGCAGCTTAGTACTGGGGCGCTACACCTTC

J: TRBJ1-6
size: -
D: -
V: TRBV27
CDR3: CASGDSYNSPLHF
DNA: TGTGCCAGTGGAGACAGTTATAATTCACCCCTCCACTTT

J: TRBJ1-1
size: -
D: -
V: TRBV7-2
CDR3: CASSGQQGRYTEAFF
DNA: TGTGCCAGCAGCGGCCAACAGGGAAGGTACACTGAAGCTTTCTTT

J: TRBJ1-6
size: -
D: TRBD1
V: TRBV3-1/TRBV3-2
CDR3: CASSRDRGYNSPLHF
DNA: TGTGCCAGCAGCCGCGACAGGGGCTATAATTCACCCCTCCACTTT

J: TRBJ1-2
size: -
D: -
V: TRBV30
CDR3: CAWSVLPQGSRYGYTF
DNA: TGTGCCTGGAGTGTACTTCCACAGGGCTCTAGGTATGGCTACACCTTC

J: TRBJ2-2
size: -
D: -
V: TRBV6-5
CDR3: CASTGRRNTGELFF
DNA: TGTGCCAGCACAGGGAGGAGGAACACCGGGGAGCTGTTTTTT

J: TRBJ1-2
size: -
D: -
V: TRBV9
CDR3: CASSASAGGPDYGYTF
DNA: TGTGCCAGCAGCGCCTCAGCCGGGGGGCCGGACTATGGCTACACCTTC

J: TRBJ1-2
size: -
D: TRBD1
V: TRBV12-3/TRBV12-4
CDR3: CASSPGGYGYTF
DNA: TGTGCCAGCAGTCCAGGGGGCTATGGCTACACCTTC

J: TRBJ1-5
size: -
D: -
V: TRBV2
CDR3: CASSSQGGQPQHF
DNA: TGTGCCAGCAGTTCACAGGGCGGCCAGCCCCAGCATTTT

J: TRBJ1-5
size: -
D: -
V: TRBV18
CDR3: CASSPSAGDNQPQHF
DNA: TGTGCCAGCTCACCATCAGCAGGGGACAATCAGCCCCAGCATTTT

J: TRBJ1-2
size: -
D: TRBD1
V: TRBV9
CDR3: CASSTIDRGNYGYTF
DNA: TGTGCCAGCAGCACCATCGACAGGGGTAACTATGGCTACACCTTC

J: TRBJ1-3
size: -
D: -
V: TRBV5-1
CDR3: CASSPTRGGSGNTIYF
DNA: TGCGCCAGCAGCCCAACTAGGGGGGGTTCTGGAAACACCATATATTTT

J: TRBJ1-5
size: -
D: -
V: TRBV7-2
CDR3: CASSFSGGGQPQHF
DNA: TGTGCCAGCAGCTTTTCGGGGGGGGGTCAGCCCCAGCATTTT

J: TRBJ1-6
size: -
D: -
V: TRBV11-2
CDR3: CASSLLMAGSSSYNSPLHF
DNA: TGTGCCAGCAGCCTCCTGATGGCAGGTTCGAGCTCCTATAATTCACCCCTCCACTTT

J: TRBJ1-1
size: once
D: -
V: TRBV7-8
CDR3: CASSLERGRTEAFF
DNA: TGTGCCAGCAGCTTGGAAAGGGGCCGGACTGAAGCTTTCTTT

J: TRBJ1-5
size: -
D: -
V: TRBV6-5
CDR3: CASAWRVDSNQPQHF
DNA: TGTGCCAGCGCATGGAGGGTTGATAGCAATCAGCCCCAGCATTTT

J: TRBJ2-5
size: -
D: -
V: TRBV5-1
CDR3: CASSANGLPEETQYF
DNA: TGCGCCAGCAGCGCGAACGGACTTCCTGAGGAGACCCAGTACTTC

J: TRBJ2-5
size: -
D: TRBD2
V: TRBV28
CDR3: CATNSLGGAAETQYF
DNA: TGTGCCACCAATTCCTTGGGAGGGGCGGCTGAGACCCAGTACTTC

J: TRBJ2-7
size: once
D: -
V: TRBV6-2/TRBV6-3
CDR3: CASSYGSQSYEQYF
DNA: TGTGCCAGCAGTTACGGGAGTCAGTCCTACGAGCAGTACTTC

J: TRBJ1-3
size: -
D: -
V: TRBV5-1
CDR3: CASSLGGASGNTIYF
DNA: TGCGCCAGCAGCTTGGGTGGGGCCTCTGGAAACACCATATATTTT

J: TRBJ2-1
size: -
D: -
V: TRBV7-7
CDR3: CASSLDRYNEQFF
DNA: TGTGCTAGCAGCTTAGACAGATACAATGAGCAGTTCTTC

J: TRBJ1-5
size: -
D: -
V: TRBV5-8
CDR3: CASSLRISSNQPQHF
DNA: TGTGCCAGCAGCCTGAGGATTTCTAGCAATCAGCCCCAGCATTTT

J: TRBJ1-3
size: -
D: -
V: TRBV6-6
CDR3: CASSPLLASRSGNTIYF
DNA: TGTGCCAGCAGTCCCCTTTTAGCGTCCCGCTCTGGAAACACCATATATTTT